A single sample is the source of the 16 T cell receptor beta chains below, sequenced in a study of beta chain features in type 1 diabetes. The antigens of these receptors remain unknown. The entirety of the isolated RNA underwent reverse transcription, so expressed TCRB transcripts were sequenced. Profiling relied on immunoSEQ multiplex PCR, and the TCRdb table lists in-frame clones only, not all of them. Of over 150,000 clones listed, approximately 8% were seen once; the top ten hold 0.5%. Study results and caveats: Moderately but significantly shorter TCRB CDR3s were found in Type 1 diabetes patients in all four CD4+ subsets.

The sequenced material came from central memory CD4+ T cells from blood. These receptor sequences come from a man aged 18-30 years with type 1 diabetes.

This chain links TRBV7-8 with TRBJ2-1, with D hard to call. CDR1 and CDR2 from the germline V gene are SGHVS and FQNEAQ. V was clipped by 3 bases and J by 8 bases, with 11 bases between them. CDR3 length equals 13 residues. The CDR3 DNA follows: TGTGCCAGCAGCTTGAACGTTTTAGATGAGCAGTTCTTC. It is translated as CASSLNVLDEQFF.

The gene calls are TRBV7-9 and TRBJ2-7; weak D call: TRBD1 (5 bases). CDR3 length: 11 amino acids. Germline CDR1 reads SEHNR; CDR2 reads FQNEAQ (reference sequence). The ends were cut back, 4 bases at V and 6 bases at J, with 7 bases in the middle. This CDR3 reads CASSSGPEQYF. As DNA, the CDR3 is TGTGCCAGCAGCTCAGGGCCCGAGCAGTACTTC.

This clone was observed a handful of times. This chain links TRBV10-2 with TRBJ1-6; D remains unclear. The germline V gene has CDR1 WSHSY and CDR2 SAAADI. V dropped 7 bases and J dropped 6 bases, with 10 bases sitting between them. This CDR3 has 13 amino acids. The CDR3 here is CASTGLLNSPLHF. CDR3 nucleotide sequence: TGCGCCAGCACCGGACTTCTTAATTCACCCCTCCACTTT.

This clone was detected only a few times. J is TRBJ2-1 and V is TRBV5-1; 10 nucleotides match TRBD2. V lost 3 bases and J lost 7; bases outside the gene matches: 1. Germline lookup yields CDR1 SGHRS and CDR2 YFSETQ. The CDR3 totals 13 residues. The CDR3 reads CASSWTSGNEQFF. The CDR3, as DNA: TGCGCCAGCAGCTGGACTAGCGGTAATGAGCAGTTCTTC. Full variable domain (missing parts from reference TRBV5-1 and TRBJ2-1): KAGVTQTPRYLIKTRGQQVTLSCSPISGHRSVSWYQQTPGQGLQFLFEYFSETQRNKGNFPGRFSGRQFSNSRSEMNVSTLELGDSALYLCASSWTSGNEQFFGPGTRLTVL.

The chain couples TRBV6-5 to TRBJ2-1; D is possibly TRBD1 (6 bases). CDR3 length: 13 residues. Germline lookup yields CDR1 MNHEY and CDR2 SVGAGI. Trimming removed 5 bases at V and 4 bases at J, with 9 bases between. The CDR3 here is CASSLQGYNEQFF. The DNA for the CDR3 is TGTGCCAGCAGTCTACAGGGTTACAATGAGCAGTTCTTC.

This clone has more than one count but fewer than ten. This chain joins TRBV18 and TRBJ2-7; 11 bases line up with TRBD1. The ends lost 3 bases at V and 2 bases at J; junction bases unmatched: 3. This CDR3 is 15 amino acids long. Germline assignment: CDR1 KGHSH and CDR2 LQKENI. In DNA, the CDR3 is TGTGCCAGCTCACCGCAGGGACAGGGGGCCTACGAGCAGTACTTC. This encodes CASSPQGQGAYEQYF.

This chain's CDR3 is CAWSSGSGNTIYF. The CDR3 DNA reads as TGTGCCTGGAGTTCCGGGTCTGGAAACACCATATATTTT. The chain combines TRBV30 with TRBJ1-3; no definite D call. CDR1 GTSNPN and CDR2 SVGIG come from the germline V gene (reference sequence). The length of the CDR3 is 13 residues. The ends were cut back, 2 bases at V and 1 base at J, with 6 bases in the middle. Variable domain in full (rest from reference TRBV30 and TRBJ1-3): SQTIHQWPATLVQPVGSPLSLECTVEGTSNPNLYWYRQAAGRGLQLLFYSVGIGQISSEVPQNLSASRPQDRQFILSSKKLLLSDSGFYLCAWSSGSGNTIYFGEGSWLTVV.

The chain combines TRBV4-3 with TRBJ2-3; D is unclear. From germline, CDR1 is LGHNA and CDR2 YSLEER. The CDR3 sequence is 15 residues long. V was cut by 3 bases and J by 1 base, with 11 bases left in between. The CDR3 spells CASSQTHLGTDTQYF. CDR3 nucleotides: TGCGCCAGCAGCCAGACACATCTCGGCACAGATACGCAGTATTTT.

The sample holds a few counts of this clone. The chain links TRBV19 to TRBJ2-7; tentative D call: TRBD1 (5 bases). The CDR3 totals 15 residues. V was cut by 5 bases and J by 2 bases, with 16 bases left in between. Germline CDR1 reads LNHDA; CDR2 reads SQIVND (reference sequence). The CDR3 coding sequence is TGTGCCAGTAGTGAACAGGCCTCTATTACCTACGAGCAGTACTTC. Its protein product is CASSEQASITYEQYF.

Written as DNA, the CDR3 is TGTGCCAGCAGTGACAGGACAGGGAACCAGCCCCAGCATTTT. As protein: CASSDRTGNQPQHF. This chain links TRBV2 with TRBJ1-5, with 8 positions matching TRBD1. From germline, CDR1 is SNHLY and CDR2 FYNNEI. The ends lost 3 bases at V and 7 bases at J; junction bases unmatched: 5. This CDR3 region has 14 residues.

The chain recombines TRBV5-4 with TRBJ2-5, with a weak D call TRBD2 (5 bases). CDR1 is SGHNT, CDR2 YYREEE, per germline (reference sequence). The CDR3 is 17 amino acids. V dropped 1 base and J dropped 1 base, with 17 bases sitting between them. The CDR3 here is CASSLRLSGNGQETQYF. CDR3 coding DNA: TGTGCCAGCAGCTTGCGCCTATCGGGGAATGGCCAAGAGACCCAGTACTTC.

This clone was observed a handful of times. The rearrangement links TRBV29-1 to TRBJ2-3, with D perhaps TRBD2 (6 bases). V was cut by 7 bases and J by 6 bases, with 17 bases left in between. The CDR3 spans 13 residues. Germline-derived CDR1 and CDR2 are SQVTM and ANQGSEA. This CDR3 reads CSAPREWGDTQYF. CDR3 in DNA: TGCAGCGCCCCCCGGGAGTGGGGCGATACGCAGTATTTT.

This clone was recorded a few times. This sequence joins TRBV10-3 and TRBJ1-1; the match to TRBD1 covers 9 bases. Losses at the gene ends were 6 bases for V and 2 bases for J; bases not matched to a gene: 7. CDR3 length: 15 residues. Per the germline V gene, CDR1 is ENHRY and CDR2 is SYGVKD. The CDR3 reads CAIRGQGGINTEAFF. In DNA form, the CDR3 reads TGTGCCATCAGGGGACAGGGCGGGATAAACACTGAAGCTTTCTTT.

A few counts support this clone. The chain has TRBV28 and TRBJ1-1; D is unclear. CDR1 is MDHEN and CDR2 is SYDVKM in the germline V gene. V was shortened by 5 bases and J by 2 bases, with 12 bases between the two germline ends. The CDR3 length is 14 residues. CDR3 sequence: CASSPPAGNTEAFF. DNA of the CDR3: TGTGCCAGCAGTCCCCCGGCGGGAAACACTGAAGCTTTCTTT.

CDR3 loop: CASSAGRLSSYEQYF. Written as DNA, the CDR3 is TGTGCCAGCAGCGCGGGACGGCTTAGCTCCTACGAGCAGTACTTC. The chain uses TRBV7-2 and TRBJ2-7, with a possible D match to TRBD2 (6 bases). Germline V gene lookup returns CDR1 SGHTA and CDR2 FQGNSA. This CDR3 has 15 residues. The V gene lost 5 bases and the J gene lost 0 bases, with 14 bases spanning the gap.

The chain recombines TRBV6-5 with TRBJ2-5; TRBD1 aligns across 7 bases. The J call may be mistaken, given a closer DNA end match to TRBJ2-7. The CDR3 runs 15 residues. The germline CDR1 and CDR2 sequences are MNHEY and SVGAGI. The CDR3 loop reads CASRLGQASSYEQYF. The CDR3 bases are TGTGCCAGCAGACTCGGACAGGCGAGCTCCTACGAGCAGTACTTC.